This entry features one T cell receptor beta chain sequence. Its specificity is not known. The sample belongs to a study of T-cell reconstitution after alpha-beta-depleted transplantation in children. Study conclusions and caveats: Reportedly, only several hundred clones from non-depleted graft cells drove alpha-beta T-cell counts at about two months.

Between the trimmed V and J ends, which lost 3 bases and 6 bases, there was a span of 9 bases. Germline lookup yields CDR1 MDHEN and CDR2 SYDVKM. The CDR3 length is 13 residues. Molecular barcoding with unique molecular identifiers was used for the TCRbeta library. TCRdb re-derived calls from the PCR reads in MiXCR, one entry per CDR3 protein. The repertoire holds about 250,000 distinct CDR3 sequences, with 20% to 30% as singletons. The sample consisted of PBMCs, mostly from graft donor cells, taken 360 days after TCRalphabeta/CD19-depleted stem cell transplant. The receptor was isolated from a female patient aged 2 to 10 who had a stem cell transplant for congenital amegakaryocytic thrombocytopenia, so the T cells may come from the graft donor. The J gene is TRBJ2-1, the V gene TRBV28; no reliable D call. The CDR3 loop reads CASSFELTNEQFF. CDR3 DNA sequence: TGTGCCAGCAGTTTCGAGCTAACCAATGAGCAGTTCTTC. Full variable domain (outside the CDR3, taken from reference TRBV28 and TRBJ2-1): DVKVTQSSRYLVKRTGEKVFLECVQDMDHENMFWYRQDPGLGLRLIYFSYDVKMKEKGDIPEGYSVSREKKERFSLILESASTNQTSMYLCASSFELTNEQFFGPGTRLTVL.